Reported below is one TCR beta chain. No cognate antigen has been identified for it. There are no base qualities to consult, and no much larger clone falls within one base. This sample was taken from a study of control samples from healthy donors and cancer patients (dated by TCRdb to about 2020). Counted from cysteine to phenylalanine, this CDR3 has 16 amino acids. CDR3 DNA is the only sequence kept; it has 48 bases, read in frame from the first base. At the junction V is shortened by 4 bases and J by 1 base, with 16 bases in between. In the germline V gene, CDR1 corresponds to MDHEN and CDR2 to SYDVKM. Library prep was done by the immunoSEQ multiplex PCR assay. The source is immuneACCESS, and TCRdb retained only in-frame sequences with V and J called. Part of the clones is not carried over; for the studies checked, unresolved V genes explain less than half of this, and the remainder is unexplained. Present in this sample are about 130,000 clones, over 85% of which were seen just once. About 4% of the sample is taken by the ten largest.

The chain couples TRBV28 to TRBJ1-2; matching of 5 bases hints at TRBD1 as the D gene. The receptor's source is a man aged 25-45 years in good health. The sample taken for sequencing was blood. The bases read TGTGCCAGCAGTTCAGGAGGGGCCAAGGGTAACTATGGCTACACCTTC. Its protein is CASSSGGAKGNYGYTF.